These 6 T cell receptor beta chains were all obtained from the same sample, sequenced in a study of T cells in Graves' hyperthyroidism and ophthalmopathy. Amplified TCR beta CDR3 regions came from RNA transcripts. Carried out on the TCR CDR3, a first-round RT-PCR used the HTBI primer set. TCRdb reanalysed the multiplex PCR reads using MiXCR and keeps one entry per CDR3 protein. The table shows nearly 600,000 distinct CDR3 sequences, with approximately 14% occurring only once. Sequenced material: blood. These receptors were obtained from a young woman with Graves' ophthalmopathy.

This chain uses TRBV14 with TRBJ2-1; 14 nucleotides line up with TRBD2. After removal of 1 base from V and 1 base from J, the junction contained 6 bases not matched to a gene. The CDR3 has 19 amino acids. Germline V gene data show CDR1 as SGHDN and CDR2 as FVKESK. CDR3 in DNA: TGTGCCAGCAGCCAAGTGGGGACTAGCGGGAGAGGATCCTACAATGAGCAGTTCTTC. Amino acids: CASSQVGTSGRGSYNEQFF. The variable domain in full, with the rest retrieved from reference TRBV14 and TRBJ2-1, is EAGVTQFPSHSVIEKGQTVTLRCDPISGHDNLYWYRRVMGKEIKFLLHFVKESKQDESGMPNNRFLAERTGGTYSTLKVQPAELEDSGVYFCASSQVGTSGRGSYNEQFFGPGTRLTVL.

This clonotype was detected ten times or more. The V and J genes are TRBV12-5 and TRBJ2-5; D may be TRBD2 (6 bases). The germline V and J ends were trimmed by 1 base and 1 base, with 7 bases remaining between them. The germline V gene has CDR1 LGHNT and CDR2 FRNRAP. This CDR3 has 14 residues. This CDR3 reads CASGLGTTQETQYF. Here the CDR3 DNA reads TGTGCTAGTGGTTTGGGGACTACCCAAGAGACCCAGTACTTC.

This clonotype appeared many times. The CDR3 is CASSLKGTSGNEQFF. CDR3 nucleotide sequence: TGTGCCAGCAGCTTAAAAGGGACTAGCGGAAATGAGCAGTTCTTC. This chain links TRBV7-9 with TRBJ2-1; 11 nucleotides align to TRBD2. Germline V gives CDR1 SEHNR, CDR2 FQNEAQ (reference sequence). The trim removed 2 bases at V and 7 bases at J, leaving 4 bases unmatched. This CDR3 contains 15 residues.

The chain carries TRBV5-1 and TRBJ2-7, with unresolved D. The CDR3 length is 19 residues. Germline assignment: CDR1 SGHRS and CDR2 YFSETQ. V lost 4 bases, J lost 2 bases, and 28 bases lay in between. The chain's CDR3 is CASSRYPASPLRSTYEQYF. CDR3 coding DNA: TGCGCCAGCAGCCGGTACCCGGCGTCCCCGTTAAGGAGTACCTACGAGCAGTACTTC.

This clonotype was detected many times. The CDR3 is CASSLNPGGYNEQFF. CDR3 nucleotide sequence: TGTGCCAGCAGTTTAAACCCTGGCGGGTACAATGAGCAGTTCTTC. The chain uses TRBV27 and TRBJ2-1; D might be TRBD2 (5 bases). This CDR3 spans 15 amino acids. Trimming removed 2 bases at V and 4 bases at J, with 12 bases between. The germline V gene has CDR1 MNHEY and CDR2 SMNVEV (reference sequence).

The CDR3 DNA reads TGTGCCAGTACCTTCGTACGAACAGGGGGCTTCGTCTATGGCTACACCTTC. This gives the protein CASTFVRTGGFVYGYTF. The chain carries TRBV19 and TRBJ1-2; TRBD1 matches 9 bases. Germline V CDR1 and CDR2: LNHDA, SQIVND (reference sequence). This CDR3 comprises 17 residues. J lost 4 bases, V lost 7 bases, and 16 bases had no gene match.